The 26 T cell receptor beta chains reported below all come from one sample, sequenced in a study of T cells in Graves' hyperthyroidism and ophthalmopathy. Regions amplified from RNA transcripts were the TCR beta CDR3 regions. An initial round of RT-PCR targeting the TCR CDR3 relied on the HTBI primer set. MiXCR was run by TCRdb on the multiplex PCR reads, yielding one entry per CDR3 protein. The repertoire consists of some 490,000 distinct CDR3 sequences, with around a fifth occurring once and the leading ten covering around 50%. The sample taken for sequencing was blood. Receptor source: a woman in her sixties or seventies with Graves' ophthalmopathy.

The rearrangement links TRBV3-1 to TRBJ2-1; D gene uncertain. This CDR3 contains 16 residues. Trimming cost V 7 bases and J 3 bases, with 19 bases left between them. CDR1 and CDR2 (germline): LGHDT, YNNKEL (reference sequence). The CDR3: CASTQLGKSGYNEQFF. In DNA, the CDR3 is TGTGCCAGCACCCAGCTGGGGAAGAGTGGCTACAATGAGCAGTTCTTC.

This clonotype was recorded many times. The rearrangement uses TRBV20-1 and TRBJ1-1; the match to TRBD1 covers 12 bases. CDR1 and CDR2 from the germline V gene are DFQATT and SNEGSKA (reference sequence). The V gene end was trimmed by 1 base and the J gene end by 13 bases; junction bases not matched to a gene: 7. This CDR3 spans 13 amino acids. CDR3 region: CSARAIGTGGDFF. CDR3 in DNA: TGCAGTGCTAGAGCGATTGGGACAGGGGGCGATTTCTTT.

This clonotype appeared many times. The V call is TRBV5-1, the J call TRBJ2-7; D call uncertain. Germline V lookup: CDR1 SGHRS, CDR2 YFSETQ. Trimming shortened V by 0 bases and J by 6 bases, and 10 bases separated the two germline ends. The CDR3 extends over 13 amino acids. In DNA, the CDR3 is TGCGCCAGCAGCTTGGAACCCAACCTCGAGCAGTACTTC. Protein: CASSLEPNLEQYF. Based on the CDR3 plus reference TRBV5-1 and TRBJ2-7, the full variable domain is KAGVTQTPRYLIKTRGQQVTLSCSPISGHRSVSWYQQTPGQGLQFLFEYFSETQRNKGNFPGRFSGRQFSNSRSEMNVSTLELGDSALYLCASSLEPNLEQYFGPGTRLTVT.

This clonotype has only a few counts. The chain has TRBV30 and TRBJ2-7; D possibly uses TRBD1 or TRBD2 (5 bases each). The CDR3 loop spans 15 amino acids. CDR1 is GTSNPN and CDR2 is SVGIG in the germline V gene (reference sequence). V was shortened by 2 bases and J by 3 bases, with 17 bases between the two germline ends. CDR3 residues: CAWSLGDPGSYEQYF. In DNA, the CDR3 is TGTGCCTGGAGTCTTGGGGATCCAGGGAGCTACGAGCAGTACTTC.

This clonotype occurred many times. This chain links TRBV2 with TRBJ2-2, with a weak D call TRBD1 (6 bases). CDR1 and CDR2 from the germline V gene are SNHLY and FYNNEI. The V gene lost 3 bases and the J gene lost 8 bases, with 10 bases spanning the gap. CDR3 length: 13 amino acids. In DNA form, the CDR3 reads TGTGCCAGCAGTGAGTGGGGGCCTGGGGAGCTGTTTTTT. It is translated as CASSEWGPGELFF.

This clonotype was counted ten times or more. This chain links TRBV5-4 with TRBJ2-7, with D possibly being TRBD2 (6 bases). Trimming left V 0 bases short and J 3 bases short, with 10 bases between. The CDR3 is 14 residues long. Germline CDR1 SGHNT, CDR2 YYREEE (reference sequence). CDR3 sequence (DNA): TGTGCCAGCAGCTTGGTTAGCGGAAGCTACGAGCAGTACTTC. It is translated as CASSLVSGSYEQYF.

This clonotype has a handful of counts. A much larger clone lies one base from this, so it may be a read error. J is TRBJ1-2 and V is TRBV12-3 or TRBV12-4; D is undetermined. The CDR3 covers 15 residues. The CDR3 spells CARSLENTDFYGYTF. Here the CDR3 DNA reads TGTGCCCGCAGTTTAGAGAATACAGACTTCTATGGCTACACCTTC.

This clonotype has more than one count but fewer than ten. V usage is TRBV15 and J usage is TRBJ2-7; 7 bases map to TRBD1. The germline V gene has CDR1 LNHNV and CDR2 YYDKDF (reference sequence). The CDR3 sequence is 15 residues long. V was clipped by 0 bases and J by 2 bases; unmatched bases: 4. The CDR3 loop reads CATSRDGDSTYEQYF. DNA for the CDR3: TGTGCCACCAGCAGAGATGGGGACAGTACCTACGAGCAGTACTTC.

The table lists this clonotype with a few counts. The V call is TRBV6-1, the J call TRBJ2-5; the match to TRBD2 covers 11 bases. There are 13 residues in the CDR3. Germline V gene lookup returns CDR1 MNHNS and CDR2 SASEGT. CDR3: CAGGLAGGSAQYF. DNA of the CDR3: TGTGCGGGGGGGCTAGCGGGAGGATCTGCCCAGTACTTC.

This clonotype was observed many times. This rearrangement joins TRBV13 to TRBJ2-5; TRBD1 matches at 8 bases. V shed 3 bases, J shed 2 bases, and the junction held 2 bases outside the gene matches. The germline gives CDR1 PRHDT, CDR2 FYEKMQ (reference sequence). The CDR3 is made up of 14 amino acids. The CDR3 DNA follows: TGTGCCAGCAGCTTCGGACAGGGACAAGAGACCCAGTACTTC. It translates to CASSFGQGQETQYF.

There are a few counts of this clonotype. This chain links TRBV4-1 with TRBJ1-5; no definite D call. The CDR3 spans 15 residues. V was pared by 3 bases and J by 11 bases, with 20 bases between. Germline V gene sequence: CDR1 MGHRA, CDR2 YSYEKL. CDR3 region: CASSHGGSPPRSQHF. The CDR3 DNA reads TGCGCCAGCAGCCATGGAGGGTCGCCACCGCGGTCCCAGCATTTT.

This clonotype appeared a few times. DNA for the CDR3: TGTGCCAGCAGCAAGACAGGGGGCGTCCCCCACTATGGCTACACCTTC. Amino acids: CASSKTGGVPHYGYTF. The chain is built from TRBV7-9 and TRBJ1-2; 10 positions agree with TRBD1. V shed 5 bases and J 3 bases; nucleotides not matched to a gene: 9. From germline, CDR1 is SEHNR and CDR2 FQNEAQ (reference sequence). The CDR3 is made up of 16 amino acids.

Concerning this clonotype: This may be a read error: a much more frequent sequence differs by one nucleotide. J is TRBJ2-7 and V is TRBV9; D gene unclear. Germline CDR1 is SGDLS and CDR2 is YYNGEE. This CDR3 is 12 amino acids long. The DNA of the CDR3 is TGTGCCAGCAGCTTAACACGGTACGAGCAGCACTTC. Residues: CASSLTRYEQHF.

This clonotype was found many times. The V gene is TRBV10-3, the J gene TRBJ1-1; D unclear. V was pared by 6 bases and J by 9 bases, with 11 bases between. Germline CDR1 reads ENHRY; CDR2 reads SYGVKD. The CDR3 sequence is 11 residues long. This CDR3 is CAIRTAEKAFF. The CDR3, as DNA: TGTGCCATCAGAACCGCCGAAAAAGCTTTCTTT.

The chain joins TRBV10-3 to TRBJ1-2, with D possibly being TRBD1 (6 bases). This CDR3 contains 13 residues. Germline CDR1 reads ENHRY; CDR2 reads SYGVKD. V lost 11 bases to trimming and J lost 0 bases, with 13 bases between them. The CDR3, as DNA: TGTGCCGCTAAGGGGGAAACTAACTATGGCTACACCTTC. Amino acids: CAAKGETNYGYTF.

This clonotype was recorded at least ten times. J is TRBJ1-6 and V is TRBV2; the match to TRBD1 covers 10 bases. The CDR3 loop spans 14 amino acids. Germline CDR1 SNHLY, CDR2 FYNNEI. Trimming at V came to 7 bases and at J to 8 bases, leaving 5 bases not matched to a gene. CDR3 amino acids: CASTLDRGDSPLHF. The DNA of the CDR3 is TGTGCCAGCACCCTGGACAGGGGGGATTCACCCCTCCACTTT.

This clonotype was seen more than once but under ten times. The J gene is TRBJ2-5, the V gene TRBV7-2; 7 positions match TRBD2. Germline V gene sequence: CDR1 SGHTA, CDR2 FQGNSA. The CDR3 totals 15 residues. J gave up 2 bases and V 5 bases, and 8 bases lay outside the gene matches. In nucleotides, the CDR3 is TGTGCCAGCAGCGATGCGGGAGTTCGTCAAGAGACCCAGTACTTC. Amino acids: CASSDAGVRQETQYF.

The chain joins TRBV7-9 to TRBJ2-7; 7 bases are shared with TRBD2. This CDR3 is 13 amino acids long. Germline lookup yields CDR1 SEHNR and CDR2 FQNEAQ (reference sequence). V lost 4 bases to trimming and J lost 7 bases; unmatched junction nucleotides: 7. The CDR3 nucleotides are TGTGCCAGCAGCTCTAGCGGTCTAATGGAGCAGTACTTC. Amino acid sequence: CASSSSGLMEQYF. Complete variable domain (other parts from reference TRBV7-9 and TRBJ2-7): DTGVSQNPRHKITKRGQNVTFRCDPISEHNRLYWYRQTLGQGPEFLTYFQNEAQLEKSRLLSDRFSAERPKGSFSTLEIQRTEQGDSAMYLCASSSSGLMEQYFGPGTRLTVT.

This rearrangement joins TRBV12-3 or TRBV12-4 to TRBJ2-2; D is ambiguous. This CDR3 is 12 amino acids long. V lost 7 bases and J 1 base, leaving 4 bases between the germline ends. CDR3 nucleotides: TGTGCCAGCACCGTGAACACCGGGGAGCTGTTTTTT. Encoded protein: CASTVNTGELFF.

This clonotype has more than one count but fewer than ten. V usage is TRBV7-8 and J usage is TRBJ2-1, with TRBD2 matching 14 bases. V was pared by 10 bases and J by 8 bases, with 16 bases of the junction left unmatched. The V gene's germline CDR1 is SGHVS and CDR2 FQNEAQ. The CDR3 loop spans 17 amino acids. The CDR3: CATSDAPGTSGSYEQFF. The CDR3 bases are TGTGCCACCAGTGATGCCCCCGGGACTAGCGGGAGCTATGAGCAGTTCTTC.

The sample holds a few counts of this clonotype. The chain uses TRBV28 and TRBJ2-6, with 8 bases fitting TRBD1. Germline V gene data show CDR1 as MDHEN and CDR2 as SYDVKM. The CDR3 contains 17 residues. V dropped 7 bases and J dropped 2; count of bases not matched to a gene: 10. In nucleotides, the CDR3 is TGTGCCAGCACTACCGGGACAGGCCTTCCTGGGGCCAACGTCCTGACTTTC. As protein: CASTTGTGLPGANVLTF. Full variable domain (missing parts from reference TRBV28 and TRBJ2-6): DVKVTQSSRYLVKRTGEKVFLECVQDMDHENMFWYRQDPGLGLRLIYFSYDVKMKEKGDIPEGYSVSREKKERFSLILESASTNQTSMYLCASTTGTGLPGANVLTFGAGSRLTVL.

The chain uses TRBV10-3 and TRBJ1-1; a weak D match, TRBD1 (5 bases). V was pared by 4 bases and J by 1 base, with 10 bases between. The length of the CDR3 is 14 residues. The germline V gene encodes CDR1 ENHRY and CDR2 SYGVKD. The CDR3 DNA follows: TGTGCCATCAGTGTTCAGGGCACGAACACTGAAGCTTTCTTT. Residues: CAISVQGTNTEAFF.

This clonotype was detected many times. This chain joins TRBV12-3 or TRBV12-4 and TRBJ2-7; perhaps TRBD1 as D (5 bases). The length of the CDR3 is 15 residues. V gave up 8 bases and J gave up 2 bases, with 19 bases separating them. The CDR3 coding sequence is TGTGCCAGCTCCCAGTGGGGCGCAGCGACCTACGAGCAGTACTTC. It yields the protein CASSQWGAATYEQYF.

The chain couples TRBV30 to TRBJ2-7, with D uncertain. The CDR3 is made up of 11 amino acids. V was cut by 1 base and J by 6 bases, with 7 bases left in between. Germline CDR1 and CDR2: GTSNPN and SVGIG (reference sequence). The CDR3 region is CAWSEGPEQYF. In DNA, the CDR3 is TGTGCCTGGAGTGAAGGCCCCGAGCAGTACTTC.

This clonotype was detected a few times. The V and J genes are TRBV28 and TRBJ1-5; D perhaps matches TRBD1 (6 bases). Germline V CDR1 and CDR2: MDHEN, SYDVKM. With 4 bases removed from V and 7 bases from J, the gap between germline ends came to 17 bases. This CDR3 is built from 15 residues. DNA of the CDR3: TGTGCCAGCAGTTCCACGGGCCCAGGGGTGCAGCCCCAGCATTTT. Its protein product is CASSSTGPGVQPQHF.

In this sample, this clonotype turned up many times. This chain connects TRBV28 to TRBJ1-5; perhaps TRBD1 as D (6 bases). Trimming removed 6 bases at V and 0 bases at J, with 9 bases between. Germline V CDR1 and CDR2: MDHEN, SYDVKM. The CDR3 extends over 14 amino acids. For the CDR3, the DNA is TGTGCCAGCAGAACAGGGAATAGCAATCAGCCCCAGCATTTT. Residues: CASRTGNSNQPQHF.